Ten or more counts support the clone carrying this TCR beta chain. This sample was included in a study of T cells in Graves' hyperthyroidism and ophthalmopathy. CDR3 length equals 13 residues. V was shortened by 1 base and J by 2 bases, with 8 bases between the two germline ends. Germline lookup yields CDR1 SQVTM and CDR2 ANQGSEA. Amplification yielded TCR beta CDR3 regions, with RNA transcripts as the source. HTBI primers drove first-round RT-PCR of the TCR CDR3. Each CDR3 protein is one row after TCRdb ran MiXCR on the multiplex PCR reads. The table lists approximately 560,000 distinct CDR3 sequences, around 45% of them singletons.

Source material: peripheral blood or thyroid tissue (not recorded which). This chain connects TRBV29-1 to TRBJ2-5; D possibly corresponds to TRBD2 (6 bases). The clonotype was recovered from a young woman with Graves' hyperthyroidism. Written as DNA, the CDR3 is TGCAGCGTTGAAGTGACTAGACAAGAGACCCAGTACTTC. Translation gives CSVEVTRQETQYF.